This record covers a single TCR beta chain. Deletions cut 4 bases from V and 0 bases from J, with 13 bases between. CDR3 size: 15 residues. CDR1 is SGDLS, CDR2 YYNGEE, per germline. This entry belongs to a study of blood T cell repertoires in COVID-19. Study background: Specimens from acute and convalescent COVID-19 originated in the United States, Italy and Spain.

Profiling relied on immunoSEQ multiplex PCR, and the TCRdb table lists in-frame clones only, not all of them. The sample lists about 330,000 clones; about 89% were seen once. The sequenced sample was peripheral blood. This TCR was recovered from a man between 18 and 29 years old who had recovered from COVID-19. J is TRBJ1-1 and V is TRBV9, with D maybe TRBD1 (6 bases). The CDR3: CASSFRQDMNTEAFF. For the CDR3, the DNA is TGTGCCAGCAGCTTCAGACAGGACATGAACACTGAAGCTTTCTTT.